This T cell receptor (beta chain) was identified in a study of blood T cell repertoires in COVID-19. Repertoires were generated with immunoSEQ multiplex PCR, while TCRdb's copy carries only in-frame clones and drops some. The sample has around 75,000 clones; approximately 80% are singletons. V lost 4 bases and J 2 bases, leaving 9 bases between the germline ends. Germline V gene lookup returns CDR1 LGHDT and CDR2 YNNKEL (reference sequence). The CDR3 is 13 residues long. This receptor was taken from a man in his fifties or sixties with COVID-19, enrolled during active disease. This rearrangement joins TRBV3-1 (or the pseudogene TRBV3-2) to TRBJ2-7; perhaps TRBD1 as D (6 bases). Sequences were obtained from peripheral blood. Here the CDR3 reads CASSRGTPYEQYF. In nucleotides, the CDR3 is TGTGCCAGCAGCCGAGGGACACCCTACGAGCAGTACTTC.